This TCR beta chain is from a study of T cells in localized non-small cell lung cancer. Study-wide results and limits: Sequencing covered just one tumor region, so heterogeneity cannot be ruled out. Higher adjacent-lung clonality was associated with shorter survival.

About this clone: Antigen unknown.

Libraries were prepared by immunoSEQ multiplex PCR; TCRdb keeps only in-frame clonotypes and omits some of them. The sample includes some 71,000 clones, roughly 86% of them seen just once. Germline V lookup: CDR1 SGHRS, CDR2 YFSETQ. Trimming left V 4 bases short and J 7 bases short, with 17 bases between. CDR3 length equals 15 residues. The V call is TRBV5-1, the J call TRBJ1-4, with D possibly TRBD1 on 6 matching bases. The sequence was collected from a female donor older than 55 with stage I lung adenocarcinoma. The specimen was peripheral blood, collected before any cancer treatment. CDR3 sequence reads: CASSTQGIGGEKLFF. The CDR3 DNA reads TGCGCCAGCAGCACTCAGGGGATAGGAGGTGAAAAACTGTTTTTT.